This entry lists 20 T cell receptor beta chains sequenced from one sample in a study of shared clonotypes between healthy human individuals (dated by TCRdb to 2019 to 2021). The library was built by means of the immunoSEQ multiplex PCR assay. As stored in TCRdb, this immuneACCESS dataset retains in-frame rearrangements with V and J assigned. A fraction of the clones does not appear; measured against another copy, unresolved V genes explain less than half of the discrepancy, and the remainder lacks a known reason. The sample contains hundreds of thousands of clones, 74% of them found a single time. The top ten clones comprise about 9.4% of the sample. Sequencing used memory CD4+ T cells sorted from blood. Sample cell subset or site, as interpreted from the label and publication: CD45RA-negative fraction. The receptors originated from a young man in good health.

The chain employs TRBV5-1 and TRBJ1-2; TRBD1 matches 11 bases. With 0 bases clipped from V and 1 base from J, the junction kept 2 bases outside the gene matches. Germline V gene lookup returns CDR1 SGHRS and CDR2 YFSETQ. The CDR3 loop spans 16 amino acids. The CDR3 DNA sequence: TGCGCCAGCAGCTTGGGGACAGGGGGCATTAACTATGGCTACACCTTC. This encodes CASSLGTGGINYGYTF.

For this clone: Additional DNA sequences in this sample encode the identical CDR3. The rearrangement links TRBV29-1 to TRBJ1-5, with 10 bases that match TRBD1. The V gene's germline CDR1 is SQVTM and CDR2 ANQGSEA. V shed 6 bases and J 5 bases; nucleotides not matched to a gene: 4. The CDR3 length is 13 residues. The CDR3 DNA is TGCAGCGTCTCCGGGACAGGGGATCAGCCCCAGCATTTT. Translation: CSVSGTGDQPQHF.

The chain combines TRBV2 with TRBJ1-4, with no clear D. V was pared by 7 bases and J by 10 bases, with 19 bases between. The CDR3 spans 14 residues. Germline values: CDR1 SNHLY, CDR2 FYNNEI. The CDR3 sequence is CASMGRSGSGKLFF. CDR3 DNA: TGTGCCAGCATGGGCAGGAGCGGGAGCGGAAAACTGTTTTTT.

CDR3 protein: CASSSTGWSGANVLTF. The CDR3 nucleotides are TGCGCCAGCAGCTCGACAGGGTGGTCTGGGGCCAACGTCCTGACTTTC. The chain employs TRBV5-1 and TRBJ2-6, with TRBD1 identical over 7 bases. This CDR3 has 16 residues. V lost 3 bases and J lost 1; bases outside the gene matches: 4. The germline V gene encodes CDR1 SGHRS and CDR2 YFSETQ.

Concerning this clone: This clone may be a read error of a much larger clone one base away. The sample carries other DNA sequences with the same CDR3. The chain uses TRBV7-2 and TRBJ2-1; 7 bases fit TRBD2. Trimming took 3 bases from V and 9 from J; bases not matched to a gene: 8. CDR3 size: 14 residues. Germline CDR1 and CDR2: SGHTA and FQGNSA. DNA of the CDR3: TGTGCCAGCAGCTTGGGGCGGGAGCGAGGTGAGCAGTTCTTC. It codes for CASSLGRERGEQFF.

The V and J genes are TRBV28 and TRBJ2-7, with D unresolved. The CDR3 covers 13 residues. The germline V gene has CDR1 MDHEN and CDR2 SYDVKM. V lost 6 bases to trimming and J lost 3 bases, with 12 bases between them. CDR3 protein: CASRSTLVYEQYF. CDR3 nucleotides: TGTGCCAGCAGATCCACCCTAGTCTACGAGCAGTACTTC.

V gene TRBV9 combines with J gene TRBJ2-1; D remains unclear. CDR3 length: 16 amino acids. The V gene lost 4 bases and the J gene lost 4 bases, with 18 bases spanning the gap. Germline CDR1 and CDR2: SGDLS and YYNGEE. The CDR3 DNA reads as TGTGCCAGCAGCTCAGAGAGTACAACCTATTACAATGAGCAGTTCTTC. Its translation: CASSSESTTYYNEQFF.

The chain uses TRBV7-8 and TRBJ2-1; D call uncertain. Germline values: CDR1 SGHVS, CDR2 FQNEAQ. The V and J ends lost 5 bases and 9 bases respectively, with 8 bases between them. CDR3 length: 11 amino acids. CDR3 sequence reads: CASSPSSEQFF. In DNA, the CDR3 is TGTGCCAGCAGCCCATCTAGTGAGCAGTTCTTC.

V usage is TRBV5-4 and J usage is TRBJ1-1; D gene ambiguous. The CDR3 is 15 residues long. CDR1 is SGHNT and CDR2 is YYREEE in the germline V gene (reference sequence). V lost 0 bases and J 1 base, leaving 10 bases between the germline ends. CDR3 nucleotide sequence: TGTGCCAGCAGCTTGGAACCCTCAAGGAACACTGAAGCTTTCTTT. It is translated as CASSLEPSRNTEAFF.

In this sample, this clone turned up many times. The chain combines TRBV5-1 with TRBJ2-7; 9 bases map to TRBD2. Germline values: CDR1 SGHRS, CDR2 YFSETQ. With 1 base clipped from V and 4 bases from J, the junction kept 9 bases outside the gene matches. This CDR3 has 16 residues. The CDR3 DNA sequence: TGCGCCAGCAGCTTGATTGGTAGCGGGAGAGGGTACGAGCAGTACTTC. Protein: CASSLIGSGRGYEQYF.

The chain carries TRBV20-1 and TRBJ2-1, with 7 bases identical to TRBD1. The ends lost 5 bases at V and 14 bases at J; junction bases unmatched: 3. This CDR3 has 9 amino acids. Germline CDR1 and CDR2: DFQATT and SNEGSKA (reference sequence). This CDR3 is CSAPGQKFF. The CDR3 region has the DNA TGCAGTGCTCCGGGACAGAAGTTCTTC.

This clone was detected only once. This chain links TRBV29-1 with TRBJ2-2; D gene uncertain. Germline V gives CDR1 SQVTM, CDR2 ANQGSEA. The germline V and J ends were trimmed by 4 bases and 5 bases, with 11 bases remaining between them. There are 13 residues in the CDR3. For the CDR3, the DNA is TGCAGCGTTGGTGGGATTTTAACCGGGGAGCTGTTTTTT. Translated: CSVGGILTGELFF.

J is TRBJ2-5 and V is TRBV30; TRBD2 aligns across 9 bases. This CDR3 spans 13 amino acids. The V segment lost 0 bases and the J segment 4 bases; nucleotides outside the gene matches: 0. Germline lookup yields CDR1 GTSNPN and CDR2 SVGIG (reference sequence). The CDR3 bases are TGTGCCTGGAGTGTACTAGCGGGAGAGACCCAGTACTTC. As protein: CAWSVLAGETQYF.

The chain employs TRBV7-8 and TRBJ2-1; TRBD2 might be the D (5 bases). V was pared by 5 bases and J by 1 base, with 15 bases between. The CDR3 covers 16 residues. Germline values: CDR1 SGHVS, CDR2 FQNEAQ. In DNA form, the CDR3 reads TGTGCCAGCAGCCGAGGGCCAGTCAGATCCTACAATGAGCAGTTCTTC. Translated: CASSRGPVRSYNEQFF.

This chain connects TRBV7-8 to TRBJ2-3; D remains unclear. The CDR3 has 14 amino acids. CDR1 SGHVS and CDR2 FQNEAQ come from the germline V gene. V dropped 5 bases and J dropped 4 bases, with 13 bases sitting between them. CDR3 nucleotide sequence: TGTGCCAGCAGCCTTTTCCAACGCGCAGATACGCAGTATTTT. Protein: CASSLFQRADTQYF. The entire variable domain, with the rest obtained from reference TRBV7-8 and TRBJ2-3, is as follows: GAGVSQSPRYKVAKRGQDVALRCDPISGHVSLFWYQQALGQGPEFLTYFQNEAQLDKSGLPSDRFFAERPEGSVSTLKIQRTQQEDSAVYLCASSLFQRADTQYFGPGTRLTVL.

V gene TRBV10-2 combines with J gene TRBJ2-3, with D possibly being TRBD2 (6 bases). Trimming pared 4 bases from V and 0 bases from J, leaving 11 bases between. The CDR3 has 15 amino acids. From germline, CDR1 is WSHSY and CDR2 SAAADI. The CDR3 region has the DNA TGCGCCAGCAGTGGGGCGGGGCGAAGCACAGATACGCAGTATTTT. Translated: CASSGAGRSTDTQYF.

V gene TRBV29-1 combines with J gene TRBJ2-5; 14 bases are a match to TRBD2. The CDR3 sequence is 15 residues long. The germline V gene has CDR1 SQVTM and CDR2 ANQGSEA. After removal of 6 bases from V and 3 bases from J, the junction contained 6 bases not matched to a gene. CDR3 amino acids: CSVAKTSGREETQYF. CDR3 DNA sequence: TGCAGCGTCGCAAAGACTAGCGGGAGGGAAGAGACCCAGTACTTC.

The rearrangement joins TRBV4-2 to TRBJ1-5; D is unclear. This CDR3 contains 13 residues. Trimming pared 4 bases from V and 2 bases from J, leaving 6 bases between. Per germline, CDR1 LGHNA and CDR2 YNFKEQ. In nucleotides, the CDR3 is TGTGCCAGCAGCCCCCCGGGCAATCAGCCCCAGCATTTT. It is translated as CASSPPGNQPQHF.

This clone was recorded a few times. The chain employs TRBV7-2 and TRBJ1-4; D remains ambiguous. The germline V and J ends were trimmed by 2 bases and 8 bases, with 9 bases remaining between them. The CDR3 sequence is 13 residues long. Per germline, CDR1 SGHTA and CDR2 FQGNSA. Here the CDR3 reads CASSLSVFEKLFF. CDR3 sequence (DNA): TGTGCCAGCAGCTTATCAGTTTTCGAAAAACTGTTTTTT.

The chain combines TRBV6-4 with TRBJ1-5, with TRBD1 matching 7 bases. Looked up from germline, CDR1 is MRHNA and CDR2 is SNTAGT. This CDR3 is built from 16 residues. V lost 6 bases and J lost 2; bases outside the gene matches: 10. CDR3 region: CASRGGDRVGNQPQHF. The CDR3 bases are TGTGCCAGCAGGGGGGGCGACAGGGTTGGCAATCAGCCCCAGCATTTT.